Given below is one T cell receptor (beta chain) in context. These data belong to a study of technical replicates of blood from a handful of donors. Data came from immunoSEQ multiplex PCR; TCRdb stores just in-frame clones and leaves some out. The repertoire consists of about 68,000 clones, with about 97% occurring once and the leading ten covering over 0.2%. Germline V gene data show CDR1 as MGHDK and CDR2 as SYGVNS. The CDR3 runs 16 residues. V shed 5 bases and J shed 3 bases, with 19 bases lying between them. This receptor was taken from a human donor in good health. The sequenced sample consisted of T cells isolated from PBMCs. The chain has TRBV25-1 and TRBJ2-5, with D tentatively TRBD1 (6 bases). In DNA form, the CDR3 reads TGTGCCAGCAGTCAACAGGGCCGGGTCCGGAAAGAGACCCAGTACTTC. This sequence encodes CASSQQGRVRKETQYF.